These 9 T cell receptor beta chains were sequenced from one sample in a study of T cell responses to AZD1222 COVID-19 vaccine. Profiling relied on immunoSEQ multiplex PCR, and the TCRdb table lists in-frame clones only, not all of them. This table has more than 150,000 clones, roughly nine tenths appearing once. The specimen comprised peripheral blood, sampled 28 days after the second AZD1222 dose. The receptor source for this set is an adult who received the AZD1222 COVID-19 vaccine.

This chain joins TRBV28 and TRBJ1-1; 9 nucleotides agree with TRBD1. From germline, CDR1 is MDHEN and CDR2 SYDVKM. The CDR3 is 15 amino acids. Trimming cost V 5 bases and J 9 bases; bases outside gene matches: 13. CDR3 in amino acids: CASSPAGTGTLQAFF. For the CDR3, the DNA is TGTGCCAGCAGTCCCGCCGGGACAGGGACTTTACAAGCTTTCTTT.

V is TRBV4-1 and J is TRBJ1-2; weak D call: TRBD1 (6 bases). The CDR3 contains 15 residues. From germline, CDR1 is MGHRA and CDR2 YSYEKL. The ends were cut back, 0 bases at V and 8 bases at J, with 16 bases in the middle. In nucleotides, the CDR3 is TGCGCCAGCAGCCAAGATGGGGTCAGGGGTGGAGGCTACACCTTC. This translates into CASSQDGVRGGGYTF.

CDR3 sequence (DNA): TGTGCCAGTAGTATGCTCTTACGGGGTCAGCCCCAGCATTTT. It encodes CASSMLLRGQPQHF. The V gene is TRBV19, the J gene TRBJ1-5; D unclear. The length of the CDR3 is 14 residues. With 3 bases removed from V and 6 bases from J, the gap between germline ends came to 12 bases. Germline V gives CDR1 LNHDA, CDR2 SQIVND (reference sequence).

CDR3 residues: CASRWQGGSGANVLTF. The CDR3 DNA reads TGTGCCAGCAGGTGGCAGGGGGGCTCTGGGGCCAACGTCCTGACTTTC. The chain joins TRBV28 to TRBJ2-6, with D possibly matching TRBD1 (7 bases). The CDR3 contains 16 residues. The germline CDR1 and CDR2 sequences are MDHEN and SYDVKM. V was pared by 6 bases and J by 0 bases, with 12 bases between. The full variable domain, its missing parts supplied by reference TRBV28 and TRBJ2-6, is DVKVTQSSRYLVKRTGEKVFLECVQDMDHENMFWYRQDPGLGLRLIYFSYDVKMKEKGDIPEGYSVSREKKERFSLILESASTNQTSMYLCASRWQGGSGANVLTFGAGSRLTVL.

The chain couples TRBV7-2 to TRBJ1-3; no clear D gene. V shed 1 base and J shed 0 bases, with 10 bases lying between them. Germline V gene data show CDR1 as SGHTA and CDR2 as FQGNSA. This CDR3 is built from 16 residues. CDR3: CASSLGSVGSGNTIYF. As DNA, the CDR3 is TGTGCCAGCAGCTTAGGCAGCGTCGGCTCTGGAAACACCATATATTTT.

This chain joins TRBV7-9 and TRBJ2-1; 11 nucleotides line up with TRBD2. Germline lookup yields CDR1 SEHNR and CDR2 FQNEAQ (reference sequence). The CDR3 consists of 17 residues. V dropped 3 bases and J dropped 7; count of bases not matched to a gene: 11. The CDR3 coding sequence is TGTGCCAGCAGCTTCCTTTTTGTAGCGGGGGGGCGGAATGAGCAGTTCTTC. Amino acids: CASSFLFVAGGRNEQFF.

The chain employs TRBV7-8 and TRBJ1-4; 7 bases map to TRBD1. Unmatched junction bases numbered 7, after V lost 5 bases and J lost 4 bases. Germline V gene lookup returns CDR1 SGHVS and CDR2 FQNEAQ. This CDR3 contains 15 residues. The CDR3 bases are TGTGCCAGCAGCACTAGGACAGGCAATAATGAAAAACTGTTTTTT. Amino acids: CASSTRTGNNEKLFF.

The J gene is TRBJ1-1, the V gene TRBV5-1; possibly TRBD1 for D (5 bases). CDR1 is SGHRS, CDR2 YFSETQ, per germline. The CDR3 has 15 amino acids. Deletions cut 0 bases from V and 1 base from J, with 10 bases between. The DNA for the CDR3 is TGCGCCAGCAGCTTGGTTGGGGGTCAGAACACTGAAGCTTTCTTT. The encoded protein is CASSLVGGQNTEAFF.

The chain employs TRBV14 and TRBJ2-2; no clear D. The CDR3 is 14 residues long. Trimming pared 8 bases from V and 4 bases from J, leaving 14 bases between. Germline-derived CDR1 and CDR2 are SGHDN and FVKESK. The CDR3 sequence: CASRLSSLTGELFF. The CDR3 region has the DNA TGTGCCAGCCGGCTTAGCTCCCTCACCGGGGAGCTGTTTTTT.